This T cell receptor beta chain was captured in a study of CD8 T cells in Susac syndrome. General observations from the study: The number of individuals included in the study's TCR sequencing and HLA analysis was acknowledged as relatively small.

After extraction with the RNeasy kit, roughly 0.45 to 1 ug of the RNA was reverse transcribed using random hexamers. With immunoSEQ multiplex PCR, TCR beta CDR3 was amplified across 54 Vbeta and 13 Jbeta. Via MiXCR, TCRdb re-called the immunoSEQ multiplex PCR reads, giving one row per CDR3 protein. This table holds about 210,000 distinct CDR3 sequences, 95% found once. Worth noting for this clonotype: What it binds is unknown.

TCR beta from blood CD8+ and CD4+ T cells was sequenced. The multiple sclerosis control group consisted of treatment-naive patients whose relapsing-remitting disease, which was either stable or active, fulfilled revised McDonald criteria. Germline V gives CDR1 MNHEY, CDR2 SMNVEV (reference sequence). This CDR3 has 16 residues. V was trimmed by 6 bases and J by 4 bases, leaving 20 bases between them. The receptor comes from a human donor with multiple sclerosis. The specimen sequenced was CD4+ T cells from PBMCs. The chain links TRBV27 to TRBJ2-3, with D perhaps assigned TRBD1 or TRBD2 (6 bases each). Here the CDR3 reads CASSPGGRARADTQYF. CDR3 sequence (DNA): TGTGCCAGCAGCCCCGGGGGCCGGGCGAGGGCAGATACGCAGTATTTT.